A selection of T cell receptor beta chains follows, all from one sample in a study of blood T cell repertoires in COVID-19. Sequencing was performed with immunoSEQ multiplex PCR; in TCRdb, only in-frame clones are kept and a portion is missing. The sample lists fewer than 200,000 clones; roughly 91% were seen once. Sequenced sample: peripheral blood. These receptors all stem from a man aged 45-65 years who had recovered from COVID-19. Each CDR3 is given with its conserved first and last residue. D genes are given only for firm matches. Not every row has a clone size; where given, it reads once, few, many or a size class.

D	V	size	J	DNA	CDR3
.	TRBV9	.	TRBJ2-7	TGTGCCAGCAGCGTAGGCACAGGGAACTTGTACGAGCAGTACTTC	CASSVGTGNLYEQYF
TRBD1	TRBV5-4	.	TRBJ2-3	TGTGCCAGCAGCGTTCCGACAGGGGGCGGCACAGATACGCAGTATTTT	CASSVPTGGGTDTQYF
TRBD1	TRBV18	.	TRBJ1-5	TGTGCCAGCTCATCAATCTCCGGGACAGGGGGCGATCAGCCCCAGCATTTT	CASSSISGTGGDQPQHF
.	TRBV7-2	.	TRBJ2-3	TGTGCCAGCAAGGAGCGTCGGGTGTTAAGCACAGATACGCAGTATTTT	CASKERRVLSTDTQYF
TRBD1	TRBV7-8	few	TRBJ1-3	TGTGCCAGCAGCTGGGGGACAGACTCTGGAAACACCATATATTTT	CASSWGTDSGNTIYF
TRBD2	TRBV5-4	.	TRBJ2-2	TGTGCCAGCTCCCCCCCTAAGCGGGGTGCAAACACCGGGGAGCTGTTTTTT	CASSPPKRGANTGELFF
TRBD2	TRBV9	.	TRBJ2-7	TGTGCCAGCAGCCCTCGGACTAGCGGGAGGCCTTTACCCCACGAGCAGTACTTC	CASSPRTSGRPLPHEQYF
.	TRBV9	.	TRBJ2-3	TGTGCCAGCAGGCCGGTGGGGACTAGCACAGATACGCAGTATTTT	CASRPVGTSTDTQYF
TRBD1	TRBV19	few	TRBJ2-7	TGTGCCAGTAGTTCGGGACAGGGGGCGGCCTACGAGCAGTACTTC	CASSSGQGAAYEQYF
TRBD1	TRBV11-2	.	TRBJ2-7	TGTGCCAGCAGCTTGGGACAGAAAGTGGGCGAGCAGTACTTC	CASSLGQKVGEQYF
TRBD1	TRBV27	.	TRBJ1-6	TGTGCCAGCAGTTCGCGGACAGGAGGTAATTCACCCCTCCACTTT	CASSSRTGGNSPLHF
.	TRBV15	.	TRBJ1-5	TGTGCCACCAGCAGAGGCGCGACAAATCAGCCCCAGCATTTT	CATSRGATNQPQHF
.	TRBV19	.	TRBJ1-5	TGTGCCAGCAGGAACAGCGGGAATCAGCCCCAGCATTTT	CASRNSGNQPQHF
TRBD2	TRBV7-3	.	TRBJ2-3	TGTGCCAGCAGCACAAGGGCGGGGGGAGATACGCAGTATTTT	CASSTRAGGDTQYF
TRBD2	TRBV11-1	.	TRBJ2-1	TGTGCCAGCACCTCACCGGGACTAGCGGGAGATGAGCAGTTCTTC	CASTSPGLAGDEQFF
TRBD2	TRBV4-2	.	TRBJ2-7	TGTGCCAGCAGCCAAGAACCAGCGGGGGACTACGAGCAGTACTTC	CASSQEPAGDYEQYF
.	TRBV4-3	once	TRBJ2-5	TGCGCCAGCAGCCCGACCAAAGGGGTCGGGGAGACCCAGTACTTC	CASSPTKGVGETQYF
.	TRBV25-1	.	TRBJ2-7	TGTGCCAGCCTCGAAGACTTCTACGAGCAGTACTTC	CASLEDFYEQYF
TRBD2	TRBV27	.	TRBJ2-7	TGTGCCAGTAAAGCAAGCGGGAGGTTGGGCTACGAGCAGTACTTC	CASKASGRLGYEQYF
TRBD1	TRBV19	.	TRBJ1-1	TGTGCCAGTAAACCGGGACAGGGGAGTTATACTGAAGCTTTCTTT	CASKPGQGSYTEAFF
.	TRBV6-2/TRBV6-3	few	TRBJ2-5	TGTGCCAGCAGCTTGCAGGGGCGCTTTCAAGAGACCCAGTACTTC	CASSLQGRFQETQYF
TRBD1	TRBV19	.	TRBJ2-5	TGTGCCAGTAACTTATTTCACGGGACAGACCAAGAGACCCAGTACTTC	CASNLFHGTDQETQYF
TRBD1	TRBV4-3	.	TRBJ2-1	TGCGCCAGCAGCCCAACAGGGGTGACGACCGCCCCCAATGAGCAGTTCTTC	CASSPTGVTTAPNEQFF
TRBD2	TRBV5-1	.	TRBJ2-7	TGCGCCAGCAGCCCGGGTCGCCTTTCAGCGGGAGGGTCCTACGAGCAGTACTTC	CASSPGRLSAGGSYEQYF
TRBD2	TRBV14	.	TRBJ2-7	TGTGCCAGCAGCCAAGAATCGGTACTAGCGGGGGGGATGTGCGAGCAGTACTTC	CASSQESVLAGGMCEQYF
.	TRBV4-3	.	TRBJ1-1	TGCGCCAGCAGCCAAGATAGGGGCTTCATGAACACTGAAGCTTTCTTT	CASSQDRGFMNTEAFF
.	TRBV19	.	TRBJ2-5	TGTGCCAGTAGCCAAAACTCGGCAGGGCAAGAGACCCAGTACTTC	CASSQNSAGQETQYF
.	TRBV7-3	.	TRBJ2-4	TGTGCCAGCAGCTTAACGAGCCTAGCCAAAAACATTCAGTACTTC	CASSLTSLAKNIQYF
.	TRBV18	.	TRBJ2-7	TGTGCCAGCTCACCAATCGGGGTGGCGGTAACCTACGAGCAGTACTTC	CASSPIGVAVTYEQYF
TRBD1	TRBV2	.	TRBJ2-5	TGTGCCAGCAGCGACGGGACAGGGGTTGTAGAGACCCAGTACTTC	CASSDGTGVVETQYF
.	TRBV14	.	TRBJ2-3	TGTGCCAGCAGCCAACAGTGGTCGGATACGCAGTATTTT	CASSQQWSDTQYF
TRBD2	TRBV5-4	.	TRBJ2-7	TGTGCCAGCAGCTTGGCGTCCAGCGGGAAACTATACGAGCAGTACTTC	CASSLASSGKLYEQYF
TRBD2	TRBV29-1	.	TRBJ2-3	TGCAGCGTCAACCCCCGGACTAGCGGGGGCACAGATACGCAGTATTTT	CSVNPRTSGGTDTQYF
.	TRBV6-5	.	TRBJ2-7	TGTGCCAGCAGTTACTTACTCAACTACGAGCAGTACTTC	CASSYLLNYEQYF
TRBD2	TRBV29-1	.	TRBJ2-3	TGCAGCTTATTAGCGGGAGTTGGGACAGATACGCAGTATTTT	CSLLAGVGTDTQYF
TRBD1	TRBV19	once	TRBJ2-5	TGTGCCAGTAGTGGTTACTCATCCGGACAGGGGAAAGAGACCCAGTACTTC	CASSGYSSGQGKETQYF
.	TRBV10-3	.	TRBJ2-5	TGTGCCATCAGTGAGTGGCAGATCCAAGAGACCCAGTACTTC	CAISEWQIQETQYF
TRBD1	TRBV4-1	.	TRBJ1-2	TGCGCCAGCAGCCAGGAGGGGACAGGGCCCGGCTACACCTTC	CASSQEGTGPGYTF
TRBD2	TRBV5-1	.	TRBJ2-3	TGCGCCAGCAGCTGGGGCCTCCTAGCGGGAACTAGCACAGATACGCAGTATTTT	CASSWGLLAGTSTDTQYF
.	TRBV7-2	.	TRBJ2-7	TGTGCCAGCAGCCCGAGACAGGTAATCTACGAGCAGTACTTC	CASSPRQVIYEQYF
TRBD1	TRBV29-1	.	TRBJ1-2	TGCAGCGTTGAGACTCCGGGACAGCCCTATGGCTACACCTTC	CSVETPGQPYGYTF
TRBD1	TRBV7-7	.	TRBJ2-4	TGTGCCAGCAGCACAGGGACAGCCCTAGCCAAAAACATTCAGTACTTC	CASSTGTALAKNIQYF
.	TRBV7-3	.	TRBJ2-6	TGTGCCAGCAGCACCCAGGAGGGGGCGTTAGGTGGGGCCAACGTCCTGACTTTC	CASSTQEGALGGANVLTF
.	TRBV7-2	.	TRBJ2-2	TGTGCCAGCAGAACGACAGGGAACACCGGGGAGCTGTTTTTT	CASRTTGNTGELFF
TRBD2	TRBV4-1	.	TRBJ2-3	TGCGCCAGCAGCCTGATAGCGGGATATGCAGATACGCAGTATTTT	CASSLIAGYADTQYF
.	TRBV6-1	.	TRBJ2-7	TGTGCCAGCAGTGAAGTCCGCGGCGAGCAGTACTTC	CASSEVRGEQYF
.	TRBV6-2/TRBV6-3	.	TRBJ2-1	TGTGCCAGCAGTTACTCCATACAGGGCAATGAGCAGTTCTTC	CASSYSIQGNEQFF
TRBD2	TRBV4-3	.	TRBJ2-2	TGCGCCAGCAGCCAAGCTTCTAGCGGTCAGAACACCGGGGAGCTGTTTTTT	CASSQASSGQNTGELFF
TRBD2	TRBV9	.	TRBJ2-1	TGTGCCAGCAGCGTAGAGCTAATGGGGAGGGCTAGCTCCTACAATGAGCAGTTCTTC	CASSVELMGRASSYNEQFF
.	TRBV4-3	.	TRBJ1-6	TGCGCCAGCAGCCAAGATTCCGGGGGAGATTCACCCCTCCACTTT	CASSQDSGGDSPLHF
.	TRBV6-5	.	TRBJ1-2	TGTGCCAGCTGGGAGCCGGGCTATGGCTACACCTTC	CASWEPGYGYTF
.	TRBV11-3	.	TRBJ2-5	TGTGCCAGCAGCGAGAGGTACGGAGCCCAAGAGACCCAGTACTTC	CASSERYGAQETQYF
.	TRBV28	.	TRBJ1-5	TGTGCCAGCAGTTTGGCCAGGGTCGGCAATCAGCCCCAGCATTTT	CASSLARVGNQPQHF
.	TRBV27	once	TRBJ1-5	TGTGCCAGCAGTCCCAGTGCAGGTGAAATGGGTCAGCCCCAGCATTTT	CASSPSAGEMGQPQHF
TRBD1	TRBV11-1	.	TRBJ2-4	TGTGCCAGCAGCTCCAACAGGGGTTCCAAAAACATTCAGTACTTC	CASSSNRGSKNIQYF
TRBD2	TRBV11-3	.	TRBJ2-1	TGTGCCAGCAGCTTCTGGACTAGCGGGTCCTCAAATGAGCAGTTCTTC	CASSFWTSGSSNEQFF
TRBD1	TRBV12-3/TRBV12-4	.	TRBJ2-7	TGTGCCAGCAAACAGGGGGCTCTGTACGAGCAGTACTTC	CASKQGALYEQYF
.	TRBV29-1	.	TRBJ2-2	TGCAGCGTTGGGCCCGGAGGGGCGGGCACCGGGGAGCTGTTTTTT	CSVGPGGAGTGELFF
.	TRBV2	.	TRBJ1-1	TGTGCCAGCAGTGGCCCTTCGCGGACTGAAGCTTTCTTT	CASSGPSRTEAFF
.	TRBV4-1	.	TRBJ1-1	TGCGCCAGCAGCCAACGGTTGGGCCACAAGAACACTGAAGCTTTCTTT	CASSQRLGHKNTEAFF